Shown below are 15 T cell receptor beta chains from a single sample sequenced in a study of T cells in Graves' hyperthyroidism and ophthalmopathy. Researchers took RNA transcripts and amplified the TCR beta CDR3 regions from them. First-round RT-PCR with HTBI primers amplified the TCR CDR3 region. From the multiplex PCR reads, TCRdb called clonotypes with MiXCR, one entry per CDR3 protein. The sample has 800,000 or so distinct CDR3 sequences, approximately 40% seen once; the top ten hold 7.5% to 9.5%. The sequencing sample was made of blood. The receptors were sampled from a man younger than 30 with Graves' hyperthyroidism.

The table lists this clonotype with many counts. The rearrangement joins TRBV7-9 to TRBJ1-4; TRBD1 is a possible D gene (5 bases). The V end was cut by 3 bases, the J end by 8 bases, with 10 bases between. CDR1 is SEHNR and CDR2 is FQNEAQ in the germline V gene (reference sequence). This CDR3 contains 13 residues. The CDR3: CASSFGGTEKLFF. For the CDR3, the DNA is TGTGCCAGCAGCTTCGGGGGAACCGAAAAACTGTTTTTT.

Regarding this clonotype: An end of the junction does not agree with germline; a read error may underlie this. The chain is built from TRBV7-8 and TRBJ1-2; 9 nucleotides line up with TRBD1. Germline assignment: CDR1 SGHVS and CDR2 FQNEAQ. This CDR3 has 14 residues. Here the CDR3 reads CASSRGQGNYGYAF. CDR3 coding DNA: TGTGCCAGCAGTCGCGGACAGGGGAACTATGGCTACGCCTTC.

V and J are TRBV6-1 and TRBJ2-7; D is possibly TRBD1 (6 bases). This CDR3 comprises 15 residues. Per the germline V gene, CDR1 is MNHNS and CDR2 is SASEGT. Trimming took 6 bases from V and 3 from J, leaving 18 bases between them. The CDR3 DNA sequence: TGTGCCAGCAGCCGACCCGGACAGATGGTCTACGAGCAGTACTTC. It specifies CASSRPGQMVYEQYF.

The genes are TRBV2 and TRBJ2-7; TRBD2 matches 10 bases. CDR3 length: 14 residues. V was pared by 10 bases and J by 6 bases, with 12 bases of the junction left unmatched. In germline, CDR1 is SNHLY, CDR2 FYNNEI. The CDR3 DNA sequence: TGTGCCACCGCGGGACTAGCGATTACCTGCGAGCAGTACTTC. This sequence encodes CATAGLAITCEQYF. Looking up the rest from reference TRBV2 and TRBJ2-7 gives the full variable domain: EPEVTQTPSHQVTQMGQEVILRCVPISNHLYFYWYRQILGQKVEFLVSFYNNEISEKSEIFDDQFSVERPDGSNFTLKIRSTKLEDSAMYFCATAGLAITCEQYFGPGTRLTVT.

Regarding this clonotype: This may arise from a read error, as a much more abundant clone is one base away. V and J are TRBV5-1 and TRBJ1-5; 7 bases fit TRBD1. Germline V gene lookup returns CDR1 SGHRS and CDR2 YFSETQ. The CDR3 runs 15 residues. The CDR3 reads CVSSLGTASNQPQHF. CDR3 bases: TGCGTCAGCAGCTTGGGGACAGCTAGCAATCAGCCCCAGCATTTT.

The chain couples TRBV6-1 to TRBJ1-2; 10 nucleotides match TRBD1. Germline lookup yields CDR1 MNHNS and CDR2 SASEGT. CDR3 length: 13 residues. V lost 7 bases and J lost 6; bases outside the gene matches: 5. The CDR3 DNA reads TGTGCCAGCAATCCGGGACAGGGGAATGGCTACACCTTC. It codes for CASNPGQGNGYTF.

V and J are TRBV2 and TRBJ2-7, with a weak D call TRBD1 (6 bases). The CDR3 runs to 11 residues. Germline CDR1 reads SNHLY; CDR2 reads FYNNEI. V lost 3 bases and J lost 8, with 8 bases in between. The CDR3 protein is CASSEGAKQYF. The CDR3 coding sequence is TGTGCCAGCAGTGAGGGGGCCAAGCAGTACTTC.

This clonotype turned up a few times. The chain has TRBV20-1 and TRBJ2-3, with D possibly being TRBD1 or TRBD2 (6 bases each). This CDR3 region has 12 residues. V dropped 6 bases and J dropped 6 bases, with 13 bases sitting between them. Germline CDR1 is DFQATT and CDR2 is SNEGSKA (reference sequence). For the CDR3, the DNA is TGCAGTGCGCTGGAGGGGGGCGATACGCAGTATTTT. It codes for CSALEGGDTQYF.

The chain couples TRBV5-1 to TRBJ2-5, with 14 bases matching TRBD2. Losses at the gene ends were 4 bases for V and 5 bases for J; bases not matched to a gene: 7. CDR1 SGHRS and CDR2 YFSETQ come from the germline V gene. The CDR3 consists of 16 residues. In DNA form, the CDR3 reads TGCGCCAGCAGCCGGGGACTAGCGGGAGCCTGGGAGACCCAGTACTTC. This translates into CASSRGLAGAWETQYF.

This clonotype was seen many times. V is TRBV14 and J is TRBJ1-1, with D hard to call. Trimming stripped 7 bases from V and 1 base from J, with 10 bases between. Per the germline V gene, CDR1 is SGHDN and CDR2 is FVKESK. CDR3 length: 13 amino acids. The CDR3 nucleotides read TGTGCCAGCACCCGCTACCAGAACACTGAAGCTTTCTTT. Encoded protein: CASTRYQNTEAFF.

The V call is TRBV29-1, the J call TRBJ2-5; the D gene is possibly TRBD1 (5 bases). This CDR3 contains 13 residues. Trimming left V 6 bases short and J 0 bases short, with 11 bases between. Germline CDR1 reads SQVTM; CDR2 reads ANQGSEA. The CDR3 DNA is TGCAGCGTAGCTGGACACTACCAAGAGACCCAGTACTTC. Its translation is CSVAGHYQETQYF.

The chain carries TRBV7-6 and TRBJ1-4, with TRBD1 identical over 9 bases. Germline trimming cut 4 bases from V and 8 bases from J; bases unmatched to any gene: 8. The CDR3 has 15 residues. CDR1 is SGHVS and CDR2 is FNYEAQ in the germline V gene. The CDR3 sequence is CASSSTGTGMEKLFF. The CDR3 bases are TGTGCCAGCAGCTCCACCGGGACAGGGATGGAAAAACTGTTTTTT.

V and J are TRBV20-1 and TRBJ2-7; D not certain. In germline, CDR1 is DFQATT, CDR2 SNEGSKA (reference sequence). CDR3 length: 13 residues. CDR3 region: CSPEGPYSYEQYF. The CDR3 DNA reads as TGCAGCCCCGAAGGTCCTTACTCCTACGAGCAGTACTTC.

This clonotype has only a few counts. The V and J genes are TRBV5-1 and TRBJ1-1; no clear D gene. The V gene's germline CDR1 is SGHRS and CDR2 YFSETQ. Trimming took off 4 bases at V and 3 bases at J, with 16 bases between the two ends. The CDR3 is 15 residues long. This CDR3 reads CASSPRVGGDTEAFF. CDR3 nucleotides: TGCGCCAGCAGCCCTAGGGTTGGCGGGGACACTGAAGCTTTCTTT. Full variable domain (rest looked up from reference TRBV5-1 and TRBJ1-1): KAGVTQTPRYLIKTRGQQVTLSCSPISGHRSVSWYQQTPGQGLQFLFEYFSETQRNKGNFPGRFSGRQFSNSRSEMNVSTLELGDSALYLCASSPRVGGDTEAFFGQGTRLTVV.

For the CDR3, the DNA is TGTGCCAGCAGTTCTTTCGGGGGCGACGCCGGGGAGCTGTTTTTT. It yields the protein CASSSFGGDAGELFF. The V and J genes are TRBV12-3 or TRBV12-4 and TRBJ2-2, with D possibly called TRBD1 or TRBD2 (6 bases each). The CDR3 sequence is 15 residues long. V was clipped by 4 bases and J by 6 bases, with 15 bases between them.